These 13 T cell receptor beta chains were sequenced from one sample in a study of blood T cell repertoires in COVID-19. Generated by immunoSEQ multiplex PCR, the TCRdb table keeps only in-frame clones and is missing some. The table records 190,000 or so clones, around 87% of them present only once. Input material: peripheral blood. The receptors shown here come from a man aged 35 to 55 with active or convalescent COVID-19.

V is TRBV19 and J is TRBJ1-2, with D possibly being TRBD1 (6 bases). The germline CDR1 and CDR2 sequences are LNHDA and SQIVND (reference sequence). The CDR3 length is 16 residues. V was clipped by 3 bases and J by 4 bases, with 18 bases between them. The CDR3 sequence is CASSMGAAGSSYGYTF. The CDR3 coding sequence is TGTGCCAGTAGTATGGGGGCCGCCGGTAGCAGCTATGGCTACACCTTC.

This chain's CDR3 is CASSDRTEDKAFF. CDR3 bases: TGTGCCAGCAGTGATCGGACAGAAGATAAAGCTTTCTTT. The genes are TRBV6-1 and TRBJ1-1; D may be TRBD1 (6 bases). There are 13 residues in the CDR3. Germline CDR1 MNHNS, CDR2 SASEGT. The ends were cut back, 3 bases at V and 9 bases at J, with 14 bases in the middle.

This chain joins TRBV30 and TRBJ1-1; 8 bases match TRBD1. CDR1 is GTSNPN, CDR2 SVGIG, per germline (reference sequence). Unmatched junction bases numbered 7, after V lost 8 bases and J lost 8 bases. The CDR3 extends over 11 amino acids. CDR3 in DNA: TGTGCCGGGGACAGGACGAGGGAAGCTTTCTTT. Translating gives CAGDRTREAFF.

This chain connects TRBV5-1 to TRBJ2-3; the D gene is possibly TRBD2 (5 bases). Per the germline V gene, CDR1 is SGHRS and CDR2 is YFSETQ. The CDR3 totals 12 residues. V gave up 4 bases and J gave up 7 bases, with 10 bases separating them. The CDR3 DNA reads TGCGCCAGCAGCAAAGAGCGGTATACGCAGTATTTT. Protein product: CASSKERYTQYF.

This chain joins TRBV6-5 and TRBJ2-6, with 7 nucleotides matching TRBD1. The CDR3 contains 15 residues. Germline V lookup: CDR1 MNHEY, CDR2 SVGAGI. With V trimmed by 6 bases and J by 4 bases, 6 bases remained unmatched. For the CDR3, the DNA is TGTGCCAGCAGGAAGACAGGGTACGGGGCCAACGTCCTGACTTTC. Residues: CASRKTGYGANVLTF.

The chain joins TRBV3-1 (or the pseudogene TRBV3-2) to TRBJ2-5; D is ambiguous. V lost 2 bases, J lost 2 bases, and 9 bases lay in between. The CDR3 covers 14 residues. Germline V gene data show CDR1 as LGHDT and CDR2 as YNNKEL (reference sequence). In nucleotides, the CDR3 is TGTGCCAGCAGCCAACACCCCACTCAAGAGACCCAGTACTTC. The encoded protein is CASSQHPTQETQYF.

This chain joins TRBV7-8 and TRBJ1-2, with D possibly being TRBD1 (5 bases). The V gene's germline CDR1 is SGHVS and CDR2 FQNEAQ. With 5 bases removed from V and 4 bases from J, the gap between germline ends came to 14 bases. The CDR3 has 14 residues. The CDR3 coding sequence is TGTGCCAGCAGCGACCTCGACAGCCTCTATGGCTACACCTTC. This translates into CASSDLDSLYGYTF.

The chain is built from TRBV6-4 and TRBJ2-3, with 16 bases identical to TRBD2. Germline-derived CDR1 and CDR2 are MRHNA and SNTAGT. The CDR3 contains 18 residues. The ends lost 0 bases at V and 5 bases at J; junction bases unmatched: 5. The CDR3: CASSDSPGTSGGEDTQYF. The DNA for the CDR3 is TGTGCCAGCAGTGACTCCCCCGGGACTAGCGGGGGGGAAGATACGCAGTATTTT.

This clone was counted a single time. V is TRBV11-2 and J is TRBJ2-3; 10 nucleotides agree with TRBD1. This CDR3 region has 16 residues. The trim removed 3 bases at V and 5 bases at J, leaving 8 bases unmatched. Looked up from germline, CDR1 is SGHAT and CDR2 is FQNNGV. DNA of the CDR3: TGTGCCAGCAGCTTGGGAGGACAGGGGGGAGGAGATACGCAGTATTTT. The encoded protein is CASSLGGQGGGDTQYF.

The CDR3 bases are TGTGCCAGCACAGACAACGGGGACTATGGCTACACCTTC. This codes for CASTDNGDYGYTF. The V and J genes are TRBV28 and TRBJ1-2; D ambiguous. This CDR3 comprises 13 residues. Trimming took off 7 bases at V and 3 bases at J, with 12 bases between the two ends. In germline, CDR1 is MDHEN, CDR2 SYDVKM.

The CDR3 nucleotides read TGCGCCAGCAGCCAGGGACAGGGGCCCTATGGCTACACCTTC. Protein: CASSQGQGPYGYTF. The chain recombines TRBV4-1 with TRBJ1-2; 10 bases line up with TRBD1. Germline CDR1 reads MGHRA; CDR2 reads YSYEKL. Unmatched junction bases numbered 2, after V lost 3 bases and J lost 4 bases. The CDR3 spans 14 residues.

The chain is built from TRBV9 and TRBJ2-5; TRBD1 aligns across 8 bases. CDR3 length: 15 residues. V was pared by 6 bases and J by 4 bases, with 11 bases of the junction left unmatched. Germline lookup yields CDR1 SGDLS and CDR2 YYNGEE. The CDR3 region has the DNA TGTGCCAGCACCCCCGGACAGGGCCGGGTAGAGACCCAGTACTTC. Its translation: CASTPGQGRVETQYF.

The gene calls are TRBV11-1 and TRBJ2-1, with TRBD2 as a possible D gene (5 bases). V lost 4 bases and J lost 0, with 13 bases in between. CDR3 length: 16 residues. Germline V gene lookup returns CDR1 SGHAT and CDR2 FQDESV (reference sequence). CDR3 sequence (DNA): TGTGCCAGCAGCTCTGGACTCTTACCCTCCTACAATGAGCAGTTCTTC. Its protein is CASSSGLLPSYNEQFF. The complete variable domain, with remaining parts taken from reference TRBV11-1 and TRBJ2-1, reads EAEVAQSPRYKITEKSQAVAFWCDPISGHATLYWYRQILGQGPELLVQFQDESVVDDSQLPKDRFSAERLKGVDSTLKIQPAELGDSAMYLCASSSGLLPSYNEQFFGPGTRLTVL.